The 14 T cell receptor beta chains below all came from one sample that was sequenced in a study of blood T cell repertoires in COVID-19. The data were produced by immunoSEQ multiplex PCR, yet TCRdb's version contains in-frame clones alone and is incomplete. The table lists about 110,000 clones, more than 80% of them singletons. Sequenced sample: peripheral blood. Receptors were obtained from a woman aged 55-69 years with COVID-19, enrolled during active disease.

V usage is TRBV6-5 and J usage is TRBJ2-7; 13 nucleotides align to TRBD2. CDR3 length: 16 residues. Unmatched junction bases numbered 3, after V lost 4 bases and J lost 0 bases. Germline V gives CDR1 MNHEY, CDR2 SVGAGI. As DNA, the CDR3 is TGTGCCAGCAGTTTGGGACTAGCGGGGAGCTCCTACGAGCAGTACTTC. This codes for CASSLGLAGSSYEQYF.

The rearrangement joins TRBV11-1 to TRBJ1-3; D is possibly TRBD1 (6 bases). CDR1 SGHAT and CDR2 FQDESV come from the germline V gene (reference sequence). This CDR3 is built from 15 residues. The V end lost 5 bases, the J end lost 2 bases, and 13 bases lay between the germline ends. In DNA form, the CDR3 reads TGTGCCAGCAGCCCTCGGACAGTTCCTGGAAACACCATATATTTT. Amino acids: CASSPRTVPGNTIYF. The full variable domain, completed using reference TRBV11-1 and TRBJ1-3, is EAEVAQSPRYKITEKSQAVAFWCDPISGHATLYWYRQILGQGPELLVQFQDESVVDDSQLPKDRFSAERLKGVDSTLKIQPAELGDSAMYLCASSPRTVPGNTIYFGEGSWLTVV.

This chain joins TRBV6-5 and TRBJ1-3; TRBD1 matches at 10 bases. The CDR3 contains 14 residues. Germline assignment: CDR1 MNHEY and CDR2 SVGAGI. Trimming cost V 6 bases and J 9 bases; bases outside gene matches: 8. The CDR3 DNA reads as TGTGCCAGCAGCCGCGGGACAGGGGAGGGCACCATATATTTT. Translating it yields CASSRGTGEGTIYF.

CDR3: CASSLDRVADTQYF. The CDR3 DNA sequence: TGCGCCAGCAGCTTGGACAGGGTGGCAGATACGCAGTATTTT. The V call is TRBV5-1, the J call TRBJ2-3; TRBD1 is a possible D gene (6 bases). This CDR3 spans 14 amino acids. CDR1 and CDR2 from the germline V gene are SGHRS and YFSETQ. The V gene lost 0 bases and the J gene lost 4 bases, with 9 bases spanning the gap.

This chain joins TRBV5-6 and TRBJ1-2; 8 nucleotides line up with TRBD1. The V and J ends lost 4 bases and 7 bases, in that order; junction bases with no gene match: 3. This CDR3 spans 12 amino acids. Per the germline V gene, CDR1 is SGHDT and CDR2 is YYEEEE. DNA for the CDR3: TGTGCCAGCAGCCGGACAGGGTTTGGCTACACCTTC. Translation: CASSRTGFGYTF.

The rearrangement joins TRBV5-4 to TRBJ2-3; D possibly corresponds to TRBD1 (6 bases). CDR3 length: 14 residues. The ends were cut back, 5 bases at V and 3 bases at J, with 13 bases in the middle. Germline CDR1 is SGHNT and CDR2 is YYREEE (reference sequence). CDR3 loop: CASRRQTGTDTQYF. CDR3 bases: TGTGCCAGCAGGCGCCAAACAGGGACAGATACGCAGTATTTT.

This clone was seen once. The chain carries TRBV18 and TRBJ1-2, with 7 positions matching TRBD1. Germline CDR1 KGHSH, CDR2 LQKENI. This CDR3 is built from 16 residues. After removal of 0 bases from V and 3 bases from J, the junction contained 7 bases not matched to a gene. The CDR3 coding sequence is TGTGCCAGCTCACCACCAGCCACAGGGGTGGACTATGGCTACACCTTC. Its translation is CASSPPATGVDYGYTF.

This clone was recorded only once. The chain is built from TRBV18 and TRBJ1-5; 8 bases match TRBD1. Germline-derived CDR1 and CDR2 are KGHSH and LQKENI. Trimming at V came to 6 bases and at J to 7 bases, leaving 8 bases not matched to a gene. There are 14 residues in the CDR3. The CDR3 reads CASSPGQGDQPQHF. CDR3 coding DNA: TGTGCCAGCTCCCCAGGACAGGGCGACCAGCCCCAGCATTTT.

The chain has TRBV6-6 and TRBJ1-5; no clear D gene. The length of the CDR3 is 15 residues. Germline V gene lookup returns CDR1 MNHNY and CDR2 SVGAGI (reference sequence). V gave up 7 bases and J gave up 4 bases, with 17 bases separating them. The CDR3 region has the DNA TGTGCCAGCAACCAAGTCCTAGGAGGGAATCAGCCCCAGCATTTT. Translating gives CASNQVLGGNQPQHF.

V is TRBV4-3 and J is TRBJ1-2; D uncertain. This CDR3 is built from 15 residues. CDR1 is LGHNA and CDR2 is YSLEER in the germline V gene. V gave up 0 bases and J gave up 6 bases, with 14 bases separating them. The CDR3 loop reads CASSQDGSRADGYTF. The CDR3 DNA sequence: TGCGCCAGCAGCCAAGACGGGAGCAGAGCTGATGGCTACACCTTC.

The chain has TRBV4-1 and TRBJ1-1; tentative D call: TRBD1 (5 bases). The ends were cut back, 5 bases at V and 3 bases at J, with 16 bases in the middle. The CDR3 is 15 amino acids. The germline gives CDR1 MGHRA, CDR2 YSYEKL. Written as DNA, the CDR3 is TGCGCCAGCAGCGGCGGATGGGGGAGGGACACTGAAGCTTTCTTT. Amino acid sequence: CASSGGWGRDTEAFF.

This clone was seen a single time. This rearrangement joins TRBV4-2 to TRBJ1-5; D gene ambiguous. CDR1 and CDR2 from the germline V gene are LGHNA and YNFKEQ. This CDR3 spans 13 amino acids. Trimming removed 0 bases from V and 3 bases from J, with 3 bases in between. CDR3 amino acids: CASSQDLNQPQHF. DNA for the CDR3: TGTGCCAGCAGCCAAGACCTCAATCAGCCCCAGCATTTT.

This sequence joins TRBV3-1 (or the pseudogene TRBV3-2) and TRBJ1-3; no firm D call. The CDR3 has 14 residues. Germline V lookup: CDR1 LGHDT, CDR2 YNNKEL (reference sequence). The V and J ends lost 3 bases and 0 bases respectively, with 6 bases between them. CDR3 in amino acids: CASSQRFSGNTIYF. As DNA, the CDR3 is TGTGCCAGCAGCCAGCGATTCTCTGGAAACACCATATATTTT.

This chain connects TRBV5-1 to TRBJ2-7; tentative D call: TRBD2 (5 bases). The CDR3 length is 16 residues. V was shortened by 0 bases and J by 0 bases, with 13 bases between the two germline ends. Germline V gives CDR1 SGHRS, CDR2 YFSETQ. The CDR3 is CASSLASLMSSYEQYF. CDR3 in DNA: TGCGCCAGCAGCTTGGCTAGCTTAATGAGCTCCTACGAGCAGTACTTC.